The entry below gives a single TCR beta chain sequence along with its context. Which antigen it targets is not known. No per-base quality is available; no much larger clone lies one base away. The sample belongs to a study of beta chain features in type 1 diabetes (dated by TCRdb to the late 2010s). The study in broad terms: Mean age, gender distribution, total cell number and subset yield did not differ between patients and healthy donors. A total of 100 million to 110 million sorted cells were examined across all samples, and a strong correlation was observed between cell number per subset and RNA yield. The study compared the TCRB repertoires of sorted circulating CD4+ T cell subsets in recently diagnosed type 1 diabetes patients with those in matched healthy donors. Regulatory and stem cell-like memory subsets were obtained from only 8 patients and about eight healthy donors, while naive and central memory subsets were obtained from all 28 donors.

Each donor gave one peripheral blood draw, averaging roughly 100 mL, which was collected into heparinised tubes. A BD FACSAria II and a panel including CD45RO, CCR7, CD25, CD127, CD95 and CD27 were used to sort naive, central memory, regulatory and stem cell-like memory CD4+ T cells. Purity was above 95% for every sorted population. PBMCs were isolated immediately by Lymphoprep density gradient centrifugation and stained directly without culture. So that batch effects would be minimized, each experiment stained and sorted samples in pairs, pairing one healthy donor with one patient. From cysteine to phenylalanine, the CDR3 is 13 amino acids long. Here the CDR3 DNA is all that survives: 39 bases in frame from base 1. Between the V and J ends, shortened by 6 bases and 6 bases respectively, the junction contains 14 bases. Per the germline V gene (reference sequence), LNHDA is the CDR1 and SQIVND is the CDR2.

Overall study outcomes, separate from this receptor: Shorter templates might have been favored by PCR, but patient and control samples were amplified and corrected together, so both groups would have been affected equally by any skew. In all four CD4+ subsets, TCRB CDR3 length was moderately but significantly shorter in type 1 diabetes patients. Naive, central memory and regulatory TCRB repertoires appeared more similar among patients than among healthy donors. At VDJ recombination sites, type 1 diabetes patients had fewer insertions and more deleted nucleotides, which implies abnormalities in thymic rearrangement. HLA sub-analyses involved small numbers of individuals, so any influence of HLA type on TCRB rearrangement remained unresolved. Sequencing cDNA rather than genomic DNA could over-represent highly expressing activated cells, although activation and CD3 levels did not differ between groups.

The entire amount of isolated RNA was reverse transcribed using the High Capacity cDNA Reverse Transcription Kit, so the sequenced TCRB transcripts were expressed ones. Naive, central memory and regulatory T cell samples underwent deep immunoSEQ sequencing, averaging approximately 3.5 million total reads per sample. Sorted cells were lysed in RLT buffer, and RNA was extracted using DNase-treated RNeasy Micro or Mini kits according to cell number. Each cell subset was processed separately to prevent cross-contamination, with patient and healthy donor samples processed together. Using the immunoSEQ multiplex PCR, TCRB sequences were amplified from cDNA into 87-bp fragments spanning the CDR3 region. Sequencing of the amplicons was done on the Illumina HiSeq platform. Concerning the study's data processing: Synthetic template baselines were used to correct PCR bias computationally, reads within Hamming distance 2 were collapsed, and singletons that could not be merged were discarded. Reads were aligned to IMGT to assign V, D and J genes, CDR3 length, and insertions or deletions at six rearrangement sites. Clonotype counts were normalized to sorted cell number within each subset before computing true diversity and Gini coefficients with the tcR R package. The overlap coefficient, calculated on TCRB nucleotide sequences, was used to measure repertoire sharing. TCRdb retrieved this table from immuneACCESS and kept in-frame rearrangements only. Not all clones are present; in checked studies, unresolved V genes account for under half, and no reason is known for the remainder. The V and J calls and clone size come from that table; D and trimming were worked out from the DNA. This sample holds more than 300,000 clones; 7.5% to 9% were observed only once. The ten largest clones represent approximately 0.47% of the sample.

The sample taken for sequencing was central memory CD4+ T cells from blood. The chain employs TRBV19 and TRBJ1-1; possibly the D gene is TRBD1, per 5 matching bases. The TCR sequence derives from a woman in her late teens or twenties in good health. The CDR3 is CASRRGHVAEAFF. Here is the DNA: TGTGCCAGTAGAAGGGGTCATGTAGCTGAAGCTTTCTTT.